The next 15 T cell receptor beta chains were all read from a single sample in a study of T cell repertoires in cytomegalovirus infection. Each CDR3 protein is one row after TCRdb ran MiXCR on the reads. The sample consists of about 230,000 distinct CDR3 sequences, 6.5% of them appearing once. The sequencing sample was made of PBMCs. All receptors derive from a human donor in good health (CMV status not recorded). Some clones in this sample may be carry-over from other donors' samples.

In its sample, this clonotype was seen many times. The chain carries TRBV3-1 and TRBJ1-1; D gene unclear. CDR3 length equals 14 residues. The V end was cut by 7 bases, the J end by 1 base, with 13 bases between. CDR1 is LGHDT and CDR2 is YNNKEL in the germline V gene (reference sequence). Here the CDR3 DNA reads TGTGCCAGCACCCTAGGGAGGTGGAACACTGAAGCTTTCTTT. Its protein product is CASTLGRWNTEAFF.

This clonotype appeared many times. V usage is TRBV19 and J usage is TRBJ2-2, with 8 bases lining up with TRBD1. Germline CDR1 LNHDA, CDR2 SQIVND (reference sequence). V lost 10 bases, J lost 6 bases, and 13 bases stayed unmatched. The CDR3 extends over 15 amino acids. CDR3 sequence reads: CATRQGFGYAGELFF. The CDR3 region has the DNA TGTGCCACGCGACAGGGGTTTGGGTACGCCGGGGAGCTGTTTTTT.

The table lists this clonotype with many counts. This chain links TRBV7-8 with TRBJ2-1; no clear D. This CDR3 is built from 14 residues. From germline, CDR1 is SGHVS and CDR2 FQNEAQ. The ends were cut back, 5 bases at V and 9 bases at J, with 17 bases in the middle. CDR3 loop: CASSLPLQLGEQFF. DNA for the CDR3: TGTGCCAGCAGCCTCCCCCTTCAGCTAGGTGAGCAGTTCTTC.

This clonotype was recorded many times. The chain carries TRBV11-3 and TRBJ1-4; D call uncertain. Germline CDR1 is SGHNT and CDR2 is YENEEA. V lost 7 bases, J lost 3 bases, and 15 bases lay in between. The CDR3 consists of 15 residues. The CDR3 sequence: CASTSVANSNEKLFF. The CDR3 region has the DNA TGTGCCAGCACCTCGGTAGCAAACTCTAATGAAAAACTGTTTTTT.

This clonotype was observed many times. The chain carries TRBV7-2 and TRBJ1-2, with D tentatively TRBD1 (5 bases). Trimming removed 5 bases at V and 5 bases at J, with 12 bases between. Germline lookup yields CDR1 SGHTA and CDR2 FQGNSA. CDR3 length: 13 amino acids. This CDR3 reads CASSQGGGYGYTF. CDR3 sequence (DNA): TGTGCCAGCAGCCAGGGTGGGGGTTATGGCTACACCTTC.

This clonotype came up many times. The chain couples TRBV12-3 or TRBV12-4 to TRBJ2-1; 12 bases fit TRBD1. With 6 bases clipped from V and 10 bases from J, the junction kept 10 bases outside the gene matches. This CDR3 contains 15 residues. CDR3 DNA sequence: TGTGCCAGCAGCAGCGGAGGGACAGGGGGCCGGGAGCAGTTCTTC. It encodes CASSSGGTGGREQFF.

This clonotype has ten or more counts. The rearrangement uses TRBV6-1 and TRBJ1-1; 11 bases map to TRBD1. The CDR3 extends over 14 amino acids. V was clipped by 4 bases and J by 11 bases; unmatched bases: 9. Per germline, CDR1 MNHNS and CDR2 SASEGT. CDR3 residues: CASSARTGGDRAFF. CDR3 sequence (DNA): TGTGCCAGCAGTGCCCGGACAGGGGGCGATCGGGCTTTCTTT.

This clonotype was counted at least ten times. The chain is built from TRBV19 and TRBJ2-1, with D hard to call. The CDR3 runs 13 residues. Germline V gives CDR1 LNHDA, CDR2 SQIVND (reference sequence). The V end lost 4 bases, the J end lost 7 bases, and 11 bases lay between the germline ends. In DNA, the CDR3 is TGTGCCAGTAGTAAGCGTACTGGGAATGAGCAGTTCTTC. Protein: CASSKRTGNEQFF.

This clonotype was found a few times. This chain uses TRBV5-1 with TRBJ2-5; D ambiguous. V lost 4 bases, J lost 2 bases, and 18 bases lay in between. Germline V gives CDR1 SGHRS, CDR2 YFSETQ. The CDR3 length is 16 residues. The CDR3 DNA sequence: TGCGCCAGCAGCGCCCTTGGAATGGCGGCACAAGAGACCCAGTACTTC. The encoded protein is CASSALGMAAQETQYF.

In this sample, this clonotype turned up many times. V and J are TRBV7-2 and TRBJ2-3, with 9 positions matching TRBD1. The CDR3 has 16 residues. Germline values: CDR1 SGHTA, CDR2 FQGNSA. With V trimmed by 6 bases and J by 3 bases, 10 bases remained unmatched. The CDR3 DNA is TGTGCCAGCAGGCAAGAAGGACAGGGGAAGACAGATACGCAGTATTTT. Translated, it gives CASRQEGQGKTDTQYF.

This clonotype was recorded many times. This chain links TRBV10-3 with TRBJ2-3, with D possibly being TRBD2 (5 bases). Trimming cost V 2 bases and J 3 bases, with 36 bases left between them. The CDR3 consists of 23 residues. CDR1 is ENHRY, CDR2 SYGVKD, per germline. The chain's CDR3 is CAISEPLGPSSQTLTPRTDTQYF. The CDR3 nucleotides are TGTGCCATCAGTGAGCCTCTCGGGCCTAGCAGCCAGACGCTAACCCCAAGAACAGATACGCAGTATTTT.

The CDR3 nucleotides read TGTGCCAGCAGCGGACTGGGTTTCCGAGCTATCAATGAGCAGTTCTTC. As protein: CASSGLGFRAINEQFF. The gene calls are TRBV27 and TRBJ2-1; maybe TRBD2 (5 bases). From germline, CDR1 is MNHEY and CDR2 SMNVEV (reference sequence). With 6 bases removed from V and 6 bases from J, the gap between germline ends came to 21 bases. The CDR3 has 16 amino acids.

This clonotype was counted at least ten times. The rearrangement uses TRBV5-6 and TRBJ1-6; D ambiguous. Germline V gene sequence: CDR1 SGHDT, CDR2 YYEEEE. The CDR3 contains 14 residues. Trimming stripped 1 base from V and 7 bases from J, with 9 bases between. CDR3 bases: TGTGCCAGCAGCTTGTACAGCCGAAATTCACCCCTCCACTTT. This translates into CASSLYSRNSPLHF. Filled out from reference TRBV5-6 and TRBJ1-6, the complete variable domain reads DAGVTQSPTHLIKTRGQQVTLRCSPKSGHDTVSWYQQALGQGPQFIFQYYEEEERQRGNFPDRFSGHQFPNYSSELNVNALLLGDSALYLCASSLYSRNSPLHFGNGTRLTVT.

In its sample, this clonotype was seen many times. The rearrangement uses TRBV4-3 and TRBJ1-3, with D unresolved. CDR1 is LGHNA, CDR2 YSLEER, per germline. CDR3 length: 16 amino acids. The V end lost 0 bases, the J end lost 3 bases, and 12 bases lay between the germline ends. CDR3 sequence: CASSQDLHGSGNTIYF. For the CDR3, the DNA is TGCGCCAGCAGCCAAGATCTTCACGGTAGTGGAAACACCATATATTTT.

This clonotype was counted ten times or more. The V call is TRBV30, the J call TRBJ1-5; D not certain. Germline CDR1 is GTSNPN and CDR2 is SVGIG (reference sequence). The CDR3 spans 14 residues. V lost 5 bases and J 0 bases, leaving 11 bases between the germline ends. This chain's CDR3 is CAWGRGFSNQPQHF. CDR3 nucleotides: TGTGCCTGGGGAAGAGGGTTTAGCAATCAGCCCCAGCATTTT.